The source of this T cell receptor beta chain is a study of cytomegalovirus exposure and HLA in healthy donors. Notes on the study in general: Reportedly, diagnosis of cytomegalovirus status by the classifier showed high specificity and sensitivity. Altogether, 150 or so TCR beta chains were recorded as cytomegalovirus-associated. The tendency of first-cohort TCR clusters to co-occur in the 120 or so validation repertoires emerged from a later analysis.

The length of the CDR3 is 13 residues. In germline, CDR1 is SGHTA, CDR2 FQGTGA. Trimming stripped 4 bases from V and 4 bases from J, with 9 bases between. Concerning this clone: Its specificity is not known.

Using immunoSEQ multiplex PCR, the repertoire was profiled, and TCRdb retains in-frame clones only, with some absent. The sample consists of approximately 70,000 clones, roughly 93% of them appearing once. The donors were in the approximately 130-subject validation cohort; that cohort was separate from the roughly 660-subject first cohort. Material for sequencing was PBMCs. The receptor was derived from a woman between 18 and 29 years old in good health and CMV-seronegative. The rearrangement uses TRBV7-3 and TRBJ2-3; possibly TRBD2 for D (6 bases). CDR3 region: CASSSTGADTQYF. The CDR3 DNA sequence: TGTGCCAGCAGCTCTACGGGGGCAGATACGCAGTATTTT.